The subject of this entry is one T cell receptor beta chain. Here immunoSEQ multiplex PCR was the method, and the copy in TCRdb shows in-frame clones only, minus some. The table shows roughly 150,000 clones, with roughly 92% occurring only once. Germline V CDR1 and CDR2: SGHRS, YFSETQ. After removal of 3 bases from V and 5 bases from J, the junction contained 14 bases not matched to a gene. The CDR3 runs 17 residues. This sample stems from a study of control samples from healthy donors and cancer patients. Material for sequencing was blood. The receptor was isolated from a man aged 45-65 years in good health. This chain joins TRBV5-1 and TRBJ2-7; 10 nucleotides align to TRBD1. The chain's CDR3 is CASSSPINRDRGHEQYF. For the CDR3, the DNA is TGCGCCAGCAGCTCCCCAATCAACCGGGACAGGGGCCACGAGCAGTACTTC.